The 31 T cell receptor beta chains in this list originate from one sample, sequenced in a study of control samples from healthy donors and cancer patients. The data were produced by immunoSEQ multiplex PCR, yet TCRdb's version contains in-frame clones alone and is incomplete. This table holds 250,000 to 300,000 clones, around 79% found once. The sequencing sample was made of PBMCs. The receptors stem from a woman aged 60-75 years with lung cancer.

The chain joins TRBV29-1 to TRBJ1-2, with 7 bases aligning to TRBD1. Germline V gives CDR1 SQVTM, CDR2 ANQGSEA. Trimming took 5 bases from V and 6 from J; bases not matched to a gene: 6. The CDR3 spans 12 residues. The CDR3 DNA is TGCAGCGTTCGATCAACAGGGGATGGCTACACCTTC. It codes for CSVRSTGDGYTF.

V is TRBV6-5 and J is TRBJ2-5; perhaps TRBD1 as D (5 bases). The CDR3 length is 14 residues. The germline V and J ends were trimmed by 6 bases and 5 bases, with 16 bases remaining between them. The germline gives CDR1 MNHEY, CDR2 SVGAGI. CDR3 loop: CASSSQGPRETQYF. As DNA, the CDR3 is TGTGCCAGCAGCAGCCAGGGTCCTAGGGAGACCCAGTACTTC.

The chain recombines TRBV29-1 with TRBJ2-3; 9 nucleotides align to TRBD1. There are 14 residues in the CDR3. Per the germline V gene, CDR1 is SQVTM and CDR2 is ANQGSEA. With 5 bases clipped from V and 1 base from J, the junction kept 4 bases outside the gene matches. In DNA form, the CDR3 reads TGCAGCGTTTGGGGACAGGGAGGCACAGATACGCAGTATTTT. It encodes CSVWGQGGTDTQYF.

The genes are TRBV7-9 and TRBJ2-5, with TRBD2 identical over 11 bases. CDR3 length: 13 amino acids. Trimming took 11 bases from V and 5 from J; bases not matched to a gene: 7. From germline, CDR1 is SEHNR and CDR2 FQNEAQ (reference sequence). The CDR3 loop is CAGGLAGLETQYF. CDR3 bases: TGTGCCGGAGGACTAGCGGGTCTGGAGACCCAGTACTTC. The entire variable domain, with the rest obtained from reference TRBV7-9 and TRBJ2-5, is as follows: DTGVSQNPRHKITKRGQNVTFRCDPISEHNRLYWYRQTLGQGPEFLTYFQNEAQLEKSRLLSDRFSAERPKGSFSTLEIQRTEQGDSAMYLCAGGLAGLETQYFGPGTRLLVL.

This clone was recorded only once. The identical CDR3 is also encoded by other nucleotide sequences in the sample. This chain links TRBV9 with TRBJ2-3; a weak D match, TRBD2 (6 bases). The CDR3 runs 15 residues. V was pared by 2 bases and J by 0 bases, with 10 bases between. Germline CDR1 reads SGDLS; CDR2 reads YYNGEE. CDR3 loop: CASSVSAGSTDTQYF. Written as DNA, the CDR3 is TGTGCCAGCAGCGTGTCGGCGGGGAGCACAGATACGCAGTATTTT.

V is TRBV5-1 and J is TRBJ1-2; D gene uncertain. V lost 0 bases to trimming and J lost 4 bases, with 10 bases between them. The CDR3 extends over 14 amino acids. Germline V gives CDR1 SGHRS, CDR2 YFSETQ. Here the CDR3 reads CASSLEARSYGYTF. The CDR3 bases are TGCGCCAGCAGCTTGGAGGCGCGTAGCTATGGCTACACCTTC.

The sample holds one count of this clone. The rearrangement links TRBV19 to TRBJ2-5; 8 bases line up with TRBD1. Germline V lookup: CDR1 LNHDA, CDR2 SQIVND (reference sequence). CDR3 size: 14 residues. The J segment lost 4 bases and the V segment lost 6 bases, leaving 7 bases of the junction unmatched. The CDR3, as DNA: TGTGCCAGTAGCGCTGCCGGGACAGGAGAGACCCAGTACTTC. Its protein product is CASSAAGTGETQYF.

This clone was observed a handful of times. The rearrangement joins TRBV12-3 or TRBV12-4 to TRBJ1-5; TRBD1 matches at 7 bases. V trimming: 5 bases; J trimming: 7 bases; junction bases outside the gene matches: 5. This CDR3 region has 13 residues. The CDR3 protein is CASSLDRAQPQHF. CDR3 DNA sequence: TGTGCCAGCAGTCTTGACAGGGCGCAGCCCCAGCATTTT.

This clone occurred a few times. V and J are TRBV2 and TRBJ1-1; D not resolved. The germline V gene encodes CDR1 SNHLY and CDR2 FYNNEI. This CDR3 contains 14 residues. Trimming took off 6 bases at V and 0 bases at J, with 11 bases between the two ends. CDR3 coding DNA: TGTGCCAGCAGGGAGCTGTTGATGAACACTGAAGCTTTCTTT. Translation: CASRELLMNTEAFF.

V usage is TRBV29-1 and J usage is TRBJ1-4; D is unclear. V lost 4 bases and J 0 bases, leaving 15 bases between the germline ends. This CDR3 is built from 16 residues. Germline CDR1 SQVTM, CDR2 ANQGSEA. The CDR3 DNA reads TGCAGCGTTGTGTTACAGCGAGATGCAACTAATGAAAAACTGTTTTTT. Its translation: CSVVLQRDATNEKLFF.

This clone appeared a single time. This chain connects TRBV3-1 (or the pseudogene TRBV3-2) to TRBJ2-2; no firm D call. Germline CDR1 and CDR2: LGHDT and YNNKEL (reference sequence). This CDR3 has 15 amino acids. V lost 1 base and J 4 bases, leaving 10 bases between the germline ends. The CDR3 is CASSQGVIFTGELFF. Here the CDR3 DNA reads TGTGCCAGCAGCCAAGGGGTCATCTTCACCGGGGAGCTGTTTTTT.

The CDR3 DNA sequence: TGTGCCACCAGTGATTTTCGGGGGACCGGCAATGAGCAGTTCTTC. Amino acids: CATSDFRGTGNEQFF. The chain combines TRBV24-1 with TRBJ2-1; perhaps TRBD2 as D (6 bases). Germline V gene data show CDR1 as KGHDR and CDR2 as SFDVKD. This CDR3 comprises 15 residues. The V end lost 1 base, the J end lost 6 bases, and 12 bases lay between the germline ends.

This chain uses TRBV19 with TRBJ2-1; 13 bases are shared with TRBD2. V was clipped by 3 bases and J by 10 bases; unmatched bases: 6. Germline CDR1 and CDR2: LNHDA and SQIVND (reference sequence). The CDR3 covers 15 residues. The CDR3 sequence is CASSIGGLAGVEQFF. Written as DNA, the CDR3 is TGTGCCAGTAGTATTGGAGGACTAGCGGGAGTCGAGCAGTTCTTC.

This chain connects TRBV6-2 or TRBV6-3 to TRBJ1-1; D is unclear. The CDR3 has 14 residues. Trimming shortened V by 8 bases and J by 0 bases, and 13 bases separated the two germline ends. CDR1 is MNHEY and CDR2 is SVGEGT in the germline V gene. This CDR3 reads CASGPATVNTEAFF. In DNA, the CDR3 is TGTGCCAGCGGCCCCGCTACGGTGAACACTGAAGCTTTCTTT.

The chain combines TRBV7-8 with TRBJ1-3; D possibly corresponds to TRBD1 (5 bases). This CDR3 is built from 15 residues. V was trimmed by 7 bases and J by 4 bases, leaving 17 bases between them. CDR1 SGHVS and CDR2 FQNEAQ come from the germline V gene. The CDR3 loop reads CASTLFGTAGNTIYF. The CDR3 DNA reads TGTGCCAGCACCCTATTTGGGACGGCAGGAAACACCATATATTTT.

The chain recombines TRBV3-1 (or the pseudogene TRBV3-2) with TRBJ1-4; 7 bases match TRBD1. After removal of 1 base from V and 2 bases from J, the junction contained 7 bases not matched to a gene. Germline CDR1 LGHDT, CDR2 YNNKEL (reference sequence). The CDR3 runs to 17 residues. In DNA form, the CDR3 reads TGTGCCAGCAGCCAAGCGACAGGGTCGCGGACTAATGAAAAACTGTTTTTT. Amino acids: CASSQATGSRTNEKLFF.

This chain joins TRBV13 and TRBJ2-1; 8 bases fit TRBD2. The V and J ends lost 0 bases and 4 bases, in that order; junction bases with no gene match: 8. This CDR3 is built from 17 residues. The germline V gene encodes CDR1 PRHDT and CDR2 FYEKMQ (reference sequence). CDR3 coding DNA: TGTGCCAGCAGCTTAGGAAGGGCGGGAGGCCTGTACAATGAGCAGTTCTTC. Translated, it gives CASSLGRAGGLYNEQFF. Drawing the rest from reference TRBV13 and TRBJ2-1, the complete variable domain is AAGVIQSPRHLIKEKRETATLKCYPIPRHDTVYWYQQGPGQDPQFLISFYEKMQSDKGSIPDRFSAQQFSDYHSELNMSSLELGDSALYFCASSLGRAGGLYNEQFFGPGTRLTVL.

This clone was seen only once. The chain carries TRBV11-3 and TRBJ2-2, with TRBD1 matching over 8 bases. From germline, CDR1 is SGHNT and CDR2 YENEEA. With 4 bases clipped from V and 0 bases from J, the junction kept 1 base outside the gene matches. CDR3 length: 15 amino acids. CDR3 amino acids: CASSSGGSNTGELFF. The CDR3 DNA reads TGTGCCAGCAGCTCAGGGGGCTCGAACACCGGGGAGCTGTTTTTT.

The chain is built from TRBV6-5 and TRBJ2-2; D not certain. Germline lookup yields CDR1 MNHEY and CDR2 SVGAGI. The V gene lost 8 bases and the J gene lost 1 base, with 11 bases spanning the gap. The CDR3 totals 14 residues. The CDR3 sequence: CASPTNRNTGELFF. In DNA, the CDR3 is TGTGCCAGCCCAACTAACAGGAACACCGGGGAGCTGTTTTTT.

The CDR3 reads CASSLMGGITSYEQYF. The CDR3, as DNA: TGCGCCAGCAGCTTAATGGGAGGGATCACCTCCTACGAGCAGTACTTC. The chain links TRBV5-1 to TRBJ2-7, with TRBD2 identical over 7 bases. The CDR3 has 16 amino acids. V shed 2 bases and J 0 bases; nucleotides not matched to a gene: 8. Per the germline V gene, CDR1 is SGHRS and CDR2 is YFSETQ.

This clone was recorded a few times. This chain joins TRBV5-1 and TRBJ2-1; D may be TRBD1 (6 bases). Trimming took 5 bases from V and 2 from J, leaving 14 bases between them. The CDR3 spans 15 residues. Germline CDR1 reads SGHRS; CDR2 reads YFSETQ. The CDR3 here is CASRWAGAPYNEQFF. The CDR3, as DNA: TGCGCCAGCAGATGGGCAGGGGCACCCTACAATGAGCAGTTCTTC.

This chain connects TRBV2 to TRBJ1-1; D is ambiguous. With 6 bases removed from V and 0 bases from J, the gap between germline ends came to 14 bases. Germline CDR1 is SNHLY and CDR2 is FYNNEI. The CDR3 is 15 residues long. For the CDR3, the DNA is TGTGCCAGCAGCACGCTGCAATTGATGAACACTGAAGCTTTCTTT. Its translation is CASSTLQLMNTEAFF.

CDR3 sequence reads: CASSQGSRGTQYF. DNA for the CDR3: TGTGCCAGCAGCCAAGGGTCCAGGGGGACCCAGTACTTC. The rearrangement links TRBV3-1 (or the pseudogene TRBV3-2) to TRBJ2-5, with D perhaps matching TRBD1 (6 bases). The CDR3 sequence is 13 residues long. The V gene's germline CDR1 is LGHDT and CDR2 YNNKEL (reference sequence). V lost 1 base, J lost 7 bases, and 10 bases lay in between.

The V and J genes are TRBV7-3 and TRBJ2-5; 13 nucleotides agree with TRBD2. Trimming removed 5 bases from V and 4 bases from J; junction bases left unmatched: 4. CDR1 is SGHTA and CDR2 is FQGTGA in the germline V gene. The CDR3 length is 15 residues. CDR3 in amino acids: CASSEGTSGVETQYF. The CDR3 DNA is TGTGCCAGCAGCGAAGGGACTAGCGGGGTAGAGACCCAGTACTTC. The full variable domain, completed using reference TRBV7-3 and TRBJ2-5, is GAGVSQTPSNKVTEKGKYVELRCDPISGHTALYWYRQSLGQGPEFLIYFQGTGAADDSGLPNDRFFAVRPEGSVSTLKIQRTERGDSAVYLCASSEGTSGVETQYFGPGTRLLVL.

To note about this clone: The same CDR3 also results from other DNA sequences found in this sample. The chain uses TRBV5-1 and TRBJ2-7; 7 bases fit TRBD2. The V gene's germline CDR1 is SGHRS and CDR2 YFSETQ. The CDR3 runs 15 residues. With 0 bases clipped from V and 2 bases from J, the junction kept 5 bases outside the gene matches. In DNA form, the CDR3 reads TGCGCCAGCAGCTTGGAATTGGCGGGAGCCTACGAGCAGTACTTC. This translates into CASSLELAGAYEQYF.

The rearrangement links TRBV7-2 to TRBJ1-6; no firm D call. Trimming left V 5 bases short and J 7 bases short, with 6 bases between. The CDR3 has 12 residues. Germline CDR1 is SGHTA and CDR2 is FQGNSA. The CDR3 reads CASSNRNSPLHF. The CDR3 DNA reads TGTGCCAGCAGCAACAGAAATTCACCCCTCCACTTT.

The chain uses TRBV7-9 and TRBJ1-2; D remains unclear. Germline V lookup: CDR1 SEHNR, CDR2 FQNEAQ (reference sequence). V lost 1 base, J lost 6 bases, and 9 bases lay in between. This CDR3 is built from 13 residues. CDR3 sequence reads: CASSLGGGDGYTF. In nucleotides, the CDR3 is TGTGCCAGCAGCTTAGGCGGCGGAGATGGCTACACCTTC. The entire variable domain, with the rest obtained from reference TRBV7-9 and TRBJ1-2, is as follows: DTGVSQNPRHKITKRGQNVTFRCDPISEHNRLYWYRQTLGQGPEFLTYFQNEAQLEKSRLLSDRFSAERPKGSFSTLEIQRTEQGDSAMYLCASSLGGGDGYTFGSGTRLTVV.

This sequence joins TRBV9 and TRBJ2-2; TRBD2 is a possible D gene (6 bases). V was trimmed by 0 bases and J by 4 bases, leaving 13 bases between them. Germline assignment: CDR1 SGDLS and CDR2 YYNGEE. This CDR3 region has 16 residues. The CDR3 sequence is CASSVVLGGFTGELFF. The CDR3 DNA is TGTGCCAGCAGCGTAGTACTGGGGGGATTCACCGGGGAGCTGTTTTTT.

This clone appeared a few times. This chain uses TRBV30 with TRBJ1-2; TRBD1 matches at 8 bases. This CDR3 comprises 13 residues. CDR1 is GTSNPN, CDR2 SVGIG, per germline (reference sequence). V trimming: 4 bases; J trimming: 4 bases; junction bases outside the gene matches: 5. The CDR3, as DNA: TGTGCCTGGACTGGACAGGGTTTCTATGGCTACACCTTC. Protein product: CAWTGQGFYGYTF.

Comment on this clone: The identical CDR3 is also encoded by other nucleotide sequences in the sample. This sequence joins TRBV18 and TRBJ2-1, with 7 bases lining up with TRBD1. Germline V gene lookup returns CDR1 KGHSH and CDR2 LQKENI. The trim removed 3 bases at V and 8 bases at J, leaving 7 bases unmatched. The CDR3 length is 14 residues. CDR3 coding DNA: TGTGCCAGCTCACCTAGCACAGGGGTGGATGAGCAGTTCTTC. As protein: CASSPSTGVDEQFF.

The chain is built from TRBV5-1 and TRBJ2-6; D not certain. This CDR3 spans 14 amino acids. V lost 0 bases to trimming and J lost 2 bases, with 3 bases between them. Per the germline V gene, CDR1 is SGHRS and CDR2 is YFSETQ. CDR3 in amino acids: CASSLDTGANVLTF. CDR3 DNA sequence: TGCGCCAGCAGCTTGGACACTGGGGCCAACGTCCTGACTTTC.